A single sample gave rise to the 30 T cell receptor beta chains below, sequenced in a study of cytomegalovirus exposure and HLA in healthy donors. The PCR was carried out with 60 Vbeta primers and 13 Jbeta primers. TCRdb's copy holds only in-frame clones and misses some; the assay was immunoSEQ multiplex PCR. Of more than 95,000 clones in the sample, roughly 74% were seen once. Sequencing input: PBMCs. The receptors were sampled from a woman aged 70-85 years in good health and CMV-seropositive.

This clone occurred once. The V and J genes are TRBV10-3 and TRBJ2-5, with D perhaps assigned TRBD1 or TRBD2 (5 bases each). With the DNA end fitting TRBJ2-7 better, the J assignment may be wrong. CDR3 length: 13 amino acids. Germline CDR1 and CDR2: ENHRY and SYGVKD. The CDR3 coding sequence is TGTGCCATCAGGCCCGGGACGGACTACGAGCAGTACTTC. It is translated as CAIRPGTDYEQYF.

The V gene is TRBV5-8, the J gene TRBJ1-1; 8 bases line up with TRBD1. The CDR3 loop spans 16 amino acids. Trimming cost V 4 bases and J 0 bases; bases outside gene matches: 8. The V gene's germline CDR1 is SGHTS and CDR2 YDEGEE. CDR3: CASSTGTGLMNTEAFF. The CDR3 DNA reads as TGTGCCAGCAGCACAGGGACAGGCTTGATGAACACTGAAGCTTTCTTT. The entire variable domain, with the rest obtained from reference TRBV5-8 and TRBJ1-1, is as follows: EAGVTQSPTHLIKTRGQQATLRCSPISGHTSVYWYQQALGLGLQFLLWYDEGEERNRGNFPPRFSGRQFPNYSSELNVNALELEDSALYLCASSTGTGLMNTEAFFGQGTRLTVV.

Comments on this clone: The junction differs from germline at one of its ends, possibly a read error. V is TRBV7-7 and J is TRBJ2-3; perhaps TRBD1 as D (6 bases). CDR3 length equals 14 residues. Germline V gene data show CDR1 as SSHAT and CDR2 as FNYEAQ (reference sequence). The CDR3 DNA reads TGTGCTAGCAGCTTAGGACAGAGCACAGATACGCAGTATTTT. Protein product: CASSLGQSTDTQYF.

This clone has only one observation. The chain has TRBV5-1 and TRBJ2-2, with D perhaps TRBD2 (5 bases). The CDR3 extends over 15 amino acids. V was pared by 0 bases and J by 7 bases, with 13 bases between. Germline V gene sequence: CDR1 SGHRS, CDR2 YFSETQ. For the CDR3, the DNA is TGCGCCAGCAGCTTGGAGGGAGCGTCACACGGGGAGCTGTTTTTT. Protein: CASSLEGASHGELFF.

This chain connects TRBV20-1 to TRBJ1-2; D gene ambiguous. V was pared by 3 bases and J by 4 bases, with 6 bases between. Germline CDR1 reads DFQATT; CDR2 reads SNEGSKA (reference sequence). The CDR3 loop spans 11 amino acids. The CDR3 is CSASPVYGYTF. DNA of the CDR3: TGCAGTGCTAGTCCAGTCTATGGCTACACCTTC.

This clone was recorded a few times. V gene TRBV6-1 combines with J gene TRBJ2-1; the D is unclear. Germline V gene lookup returns CDR1 MNHNS and CDR2 SASEGT. V gave up 9 bases and J gave up 0 bases, with 15 bases separating them. This CDR3 is built from 15 residues. In DNA form, the CDR3 reads TGTGCCAGATTATTCGATCCTAGCTCCTACAATGAGCAGTTCTTC. Protein product: CARLFDPSSYNEQFF.

This rearrangement joins TRBV5-4 to TRBJ2-7; D perhaps matches TRBD1 (5 bases). V lost 4 bases and J 2 bases, leaving 16 bases between the germline ends. CDR1 SGHNT and CDR2 YYREEE come from the germline V gene (reference sequence). The CDR3 has 15 amino acids. The CDR3 is CASSAGHGYTYEQYF. The CDR3 nucleotides read TGTGCCAGCAGCGCCGGACACGGCTACACCTACGAGCAGTACTTC.

The chain has TRBV27 and TRBJ2-5, with TRBD1 matching over 7 bases. CDR1 and CDR2 (germline): MNHEY, SMNVEV (reference sequence). The CDR3 runs to 13 residues. Trimming took 7 bases from V and 4 from J; bases not matched to a gene: 6. The CDR3 region has the DNA TGTGCCAGCATAACCTACAGGGGAGAGACCCAGTACTTC. Protein product: CASITYRGETQYF.

The gene calls are TRBV5-1 and TRBJ2-5; 11 bases align to TRBD2. Germline trimming cut 4 bases from V and 1 base from J; bases unmatched to any gene: 3. This CDR3 region has 15 residues. Germline-derived CDR1 and CDR2 are SGHRS and YFSETQ. This chain's CDR3 is CASSRTSGSQETQYF. For the CDR3, the DNA is TGCGCCAGCAGCAGGACTAGCGGGTCCCAAGAGACCCAGTACTTC. Using reference TRBV5-1 and TRBJ2-5 for the parts outside the CDR3, the full variable domain is KAGVTQTPRYLIKTRGQQVTLSCSPISGHRSVSWYQQTPGQGLQFLFEYFSETQRNKGNFPGRFSGRQFSNSRSEMNVSTLELGDSALYLCASSRTSGSQETQYFGPGTRLLVL.

V is TRBV12-5 and J is TRBJ2-2; 8 bases map to TRBD2. Per germline, CDR1 LGHNT and CDR2 FRNRAP. Trimming removed 1 base from V and 5 bases from J; junction bases left unmatched: 12. CDR3 length: 18 residues. The CDR3 DNA reads as TGTGCTAGTGGTTTGGGCGTGGGCGGGAGGCCCAGGACCGGGGAGCTGTTTTTT. Its translation is CASGLGVGGRPRTGELFF. The full variable domain, completed using reference TRBV12-5 and TRBJ2-2, is DARVTQTPRHKVTEMGQEVTMRCQPILGHNTVFWYRQTMMQGLELLAYFRNRAPLDDSGMPKDRFSAEMPDATLATLKIQPSEPRDSAVYFCASGLGVGGRPRTGELFFGEGSRLTVL.

V usage is TRBV5-6 and J usage is TRBJ2-4; possibly TRBD2 for D (5 bases). Trimming took 4 bases from V and 10 from J, leaving 18 bases between them. The germline gives CDR1 SGHDT, CDR2 YYEEEE. This CDR3 contains 14 residues. The CDR3 loop reads CASSATGRRGIQYF. Here the CDR3 DNA reads TGTGCCAGCAGCGCAACGGGAAGACGTGGAATTCAGTACTTC.

The chain is built from TRBV28 and TRBJ1-2; a possible D gene is TRBD1 (6 bases). Trimming removed 5 bases from V and 2 bases from J, with 12 bases in between. The length of the CDR3 is 14 residues. Germline CDR1 is MDHEN and CDR2 is SYDVKM. The CDR3 protein is CASSPDTGNYGYTF. Written as DNA, the CDR3 is TGTGCCAGCAGTCCAGACACAGGGAACTATGGCTACACCTTC.

In its sample, this clone was seen a few times. V is TRBV28 and J is TRBJ1-4, with 8 bases that match TRBD1. Per germline, CDR1 MDHEN and CDR2 SYDVKM. The CDR3 runs to 14 residues. The J segment lost 8 bases and the V segment lost 4 bases, leaving 6 bases of the junction unmatched. The chain's CDR3 is CASSYQGAVEKLFF. The CDR3 DNA is TGTGCCAGCAGTTATCAGGGGGCTGTCGAAAAACTGTTTTTT.

This clone was recorded only once. The chain recombines TRBV6-5 with TRBJ2-1; possibly TRBD2 for D (5 bases). V was shortened by 0 bases and J by 2 bases, with 11 bases between the two germline ends. Germline V CDR1 and CDR2: MNHEY, SVGAGI. The CDR3 is 16 residues long. The CDR3 DNA follows: TGTGCCAGCAGTTACTCTAGCGTCTTACCCTACAATGAGCAGTTCTTC. Translation: CASSYSSVLPYNEQFF.

The V call is TRBV19, the J call TRBJ1-2; perhaps TRBD1 as D (5 bases). V was pared by 2 bases and J by 10 bases, with 17 bases between. CDR3 length equals 14 residues. Germline V gene sequence: CDR1 LNHDA, CDR2 SQIVND (reference sequence). The CDR3 DNA reads as TGTGCCAGTAGTATACGTCGGCCACCCAGGGACTACACCTTC. This translates into CASSIRRPPRDYTF.

The chain has TRBV5-4 and TRBJ2-2; D might be TRBD1 (6 bases). Germline V gene lookup returns CDR1 SGHNT and CDR2 YYREEE (reference sequence). There are 15 residues in the CDR3. Deletions cut 0 bases from V and 7 bases from J, with 13 bases between. DNA of the CDR3: TGTGCCAGCAGCTTGGACCCCAGGGGTTACGGGGAGCTGTTTTTT. This codes for CASSLDPRGYGELFF.

The CDR3 DNA follows: TGTGCCATCAGGGCGGATGACTCCTACAATGAGCAGTTCTTC. This codes for CAIRADDSYNEQFF. The chain joins TRBV10-3 to TRBJ2-1; no definite D call. Germline CDR1 is ENHRY and CDR2 is SYGVKD. This CDR3 comprises 14 residues. The V gene lost 6 bases and the J gene lost 0 bases, with 9 bases spanning the gap.

J is TRBJ2-2 and V is TRBV7-6, with D tentatively TRBD1 (5 bases). Germline V gene lookup returns CDR1 SGHVS and CDR2 FNYEAQ. Trimming removed 5 bases from V and 3 bases from J, with 13 bases in between. The CDR3 consists of 15 residues. The CDR3 here is CASSPISRDTGELFF. Written as DNA, the CDR3 is TGTGCCAGCAGCCCGATTAGCAGGGACACCGGGGAGCTGTTTTTT. The entire variable domain, with the rest obtained from reference TRBV7-6 and TRBJ2-2, is as follows: GAGVSQSPRYKVTKRGQDVALRCDPISGHVSLYWYRQALGQGPEFLTYFNYEAQQDKSGLPNDRFSAERPEGSISTLTIQRTEQRDSAMYRCASSPISRDTGELFFGEGSRLTVL.

V gene TRBV5-1 combines with J gene TRBJ1-3; D gene unclear. The length of the CDR3 is 15 residues. Trimming removed 4 bases from V and 8 bases from J, with 19 bases in between. Germline V gene sequence: CDR1 SGHRS, CDR2 YFSETQ. CDR3: CASSPAGPPRDTIYF. The CDR3 nucleotides read TGCGCCAGCAGCCCGGCCGGACCTCCGAGGGACACCATATATTTT.

Only a few counts were recorded for this clone. The chain joins TRBV23-1 to TRBJ2-1; TRBD1 matches 8 bases. TRBV23-1 is marked as an open reading frame, function uncertain. The CDR3 runs to 15 residues. V lost 3 bases to trimming and J lost 9 bases; unmatched junction nucleotides: 10. CDR3 sequence (DNA): TGCGCCAGCAGTCATCAGGACAGGGCATATTTTGAGCAGTTCTTC. Protein product: CASSHQDRAYFEQFF.

This clone was seen only a few times. The chain couples TRBV29-1 to TRBJ2-2, with D perhaps TRBD1 (5 bases). Trimming stripped 4 bases from V and 6 bases from J, with 6 bases between. This CDR3 is built from 11 residues. Germline loops: CDR1 SQVTM, CDR2 ANQGSEA. The CDR3 region is CSVVGPGELFF. The CDR3 DNA sequence: TGCAGCGTTGTGGGGCCCGGGGAGCTGTTTTTT.

This clone was picked up a small number of times. The chain employs TRBV5-1 and TRBJ2-3, with a weak D call TRBD2 (6 bases). The CDR3 has 16 residues. CDR1 and CDR2 (germline): SGHRS, YFSETQ. V lost 3 bases, J lost 2 bases, and 16 bases lay in between. DNA of the CDR3: TGCGCCAGCAGCTGGTCGGGGGAAACGCTCACAGATACGCAGTATTTT. Translating gives CASSWSGETLTDTQYF.

V gene TRBV15 combines with J gene TRBJ2-5; 9 bases line up with TRBD1. V was clipped by 1 base and J by 2 bases; unmatched bases: 5. This CDR3 has 16 amino acids. Germline V gives CDR1 LNHNV, CDR2 YYDKDF (reference sequence). The CDR3 nucleotides are TGTGCCACCAGCAGAGGCGGGACAGGGTTACAAGAGACCCAGTACTTC. Translation: CATSRGGTGLQETQYF.

This chain connects TRBV25-1 to TRBJ1-5; 7 bases align to TRBD1. Germline assignment: CDR1 MGHDK and CDR2 SYGVNS. The V segment lost 7 bases and the J segment 5 bases; nucleotides outside the gene matches: 2. This CDR3 region has 12 residues. CDR3 protein: CASNQGDQPQHF. CDR3 DNA sequence: TGTGCCAGCAACCAGGGGGATCAGCCCCAGCATTTT.

This rearrangement joins TRBV29-1 to TRBJ2-1; D is undetermined. The CDR3 is made up of 12 amino acids. CDR1 SQVTM and CDR2 ANQGSEA come from the germline V gene. The germline V and J ends were trimmed by 3 bases and 4 bases, with 7 bases remaining between them. The CDR3 sequence: CSVDSFYNEQFF. DNA of the CDR3: TGCAGCGTTGACTCCTTTTACAATGAGCAGTTCTTC.

The V call is TRBV7-6, the J call TRBJ2-3, with TRBD2 matching over 7 bases. The V segment lost 5 bases and the J segment 1 base; nucleotides outside the gene matches: 3. Germline CDR1 reads SGHVS; CDR2 reads FNYEAQ. This CDR3 has 14 amino acids. Here the CDR3 reads CASSLRGGTDTQYF. CDR3 nucleotides: TGTGCCAGCAGCCTACGGGGGGGCACAGATACGCAGTATTTT.

This clone appeared a few times. The CDR3, as DNA: TGCGCCAGCAGCCAAGACTCGGGGGGGCCCGCAGATACGCAGTATTTT. Its protein is CASSQDSGGPADTQYF. This rearrangement joins TRBV4-3 to TRBJ2-3; 8 bases line up with TRBD2. CDR1 is LGHNA and CDR2 is YSLEER in the germline V gene. This CDR3 contains 16 residues. After removal of 0 bases from V and 4 bases from J, the junction contained 6 bases not matched to a gene.

This clone was observed a few times. This chain uses TRBV6-6 with TRBJ2-1; 8 nucleotides match TRBD2. In germline, CDR1 is MNHNY, CDR2 SVGAGI (reference sequence). The CDR3 runs 16 residues. The V and J ends lost 6 bases and 2 bases, in that order; junction bases with no gene match: 9. Written as DNA, the CDR3 is TGTGCCAGCAGCCGAGTACTAGCGGAAGCCTACAATGAGCAGTTCTTC. It is translated as CASSRVLAEAYNEQFF.

The chain links TRBV25-1 to TRBJ1-1; 8 bases align to TRBD1. Looked up from germline, CDR1 is MGHDK and CDR2 is SYGVNS. With 1 base clipped from V and 7 bases from J, the junction kept 5 bases outside the gene matches. The CDR3 extends over 14 amino acids. DNA for the CDR3: TGTGCCAGCAGTGAATGGAGACAGGGGAGTGAAGCTTTCTTT. Translated, it gives CASSEWRQGSEAFF.

V gene TRBV11-2 combines with J gene TRBJ2-7, with 8 positions matching TRBD1. Germline-derived CDR1 and CDR2 are SGHAT and FQNNGV. The J segment lost 0 bases and the V segment lost 5 bases, leaving 6 bases of the junction unmatched. The CDR3 spans 15 residues. In nucleotides, the CDR3 is TGTGCCAGCAGCCCGGGACAGGCATACTCCTACGAGCAGTACTTC. This sequence encodes CASSPGQAYSYEQYF.